Presented here are 2 T cell receptor beta chains from one specimen sequenced in a study of blood T cell repertoires in COVID-19. Profiling relied on immunoSEQ multiplex PCR, and the TCRdb table lists in-frame clones only, not all of them. This sample has around 150,000 clones, with 75% to 85% found just once. The sequenced sample consisted of peripheral blood. These TCRs come from a man in his fifties or sixties with acute or convalescent COVID-19.

The chain carries TRBV24-1 and TRBJ1-2; TRBD1 aligns across 9 bases. With 0 bases clipped from V and 8 bases from J, the junction kept 6 bases outside the gene matches. The CDR3 consists of 15 residues. The V gene's germline CDR1 is KGHDR and CDR2 SFDVKD. CDR3 coding DNA: TGTGCCACCAGTGATTTGGGGGACAGGGTAGGCGGCTACACCTTC. Protein product: CATSDLGDRVGGYTF.

CDR3 sequence: CATSRVAGMNTEAFF. Here the CDR3 DNA reads TGTGCCACCAGCAGAGTAGCGGGTATGAACACTGAAGCTTTCTTT. The chain carries TRBV15 and TRBJ1-1, with D unresolved. This CDR3 has 15 residues. Germline CDR1 is LNHNV and CDR2 is YYDKDF (reference sequence). The germline V and J ends were trimmed by 1 base and 0 bases, with 9 bases remaining between them.